The 23 T cell receptor beta chains given below trace back to one sample, sequenced in a study of blood T cells in healthy people across ages. Through a sample-barcoded 5' primer and a J-beta primer mix, a second PCR was run for roughly 7 to 11 cycles. A single record per CDR3 protein comes from TCRdb applying MiXCR to the 5' RACE reads. The repertoire holds about 640,000 distinct CDR3 sequences, with roughly 30% as singletons. The sequenced material came from blood. All receptors derive from a woman older than 75 in good health.

The chain employs TRBV7-2 and TRBJ2-5; D gene unclear. Per the germline V gene, CDR1 is SGHTA and CDR2 is FQGNSA. This CDR3 is 16 amino acids long. V lost 2 bases, J lost 5 bases, and 18 bases lay in between. The DNA of the CDR3 is TGTGCCAGCAGCTTACACGGAACAATAGGCAAGGAGACCCAGTACTTC. Translated, it gives CASSLHGTIGKETQYF.

This clonotype was recorded a few times. V is TRBV20-1 and J is TRBJ2-2; 10 bases agree with TRBD2. With 3 bases clipped from V and 1 base from J, the junction kept 8 bases outside the gene matches. Germline assignment: CDR1 DFQATT and CDR2 SNEGSKA (reference sequence). There are 17 residues in the CDR3. The CDR3 bases are TGCAGTGCTAGTGGTCTAGCGGGGGATTTGAACACCGGGGAGCTGTTTTTT. It codes for CSASGLAGDLNTGELFF.

CDR3 sequence (DNA): TGTGCCAGCAGTTTTGACAGGGTAGGACAGCCCCAGCATTTT. Protein: CASSFDRVGQPQHF. J is TRBJ1-5 and V is TRBV12-3 or TRBV12-4; the match to TRBD1 covers 7 bases. V shed 3 bases and J 7 bases; nucleotides not matched to a gene: 6. This CDR3 spans 14 amino acids.

The chain uses TRBV20-1 and TRBJ2-5; the D gene is possibly TRBD1 (5 bases). Germline CDR1 reads DFQATT; CDR2 reads SNEGSKA (reference sequence). This CDR3 has 13 amino acids. Trimming removed 3 bases at V and 2 bases at J, with 10 bases between. This CDR3 is CSARLDTQETQYF. The CDR3 DNA reads as TGCAGTGCTAGGTTGGACACTCAAGAGACCCAGTACTTC.

This clonotype was detected ten times or more. V is TRBV10-2 and J is TRBJ2-5; possible D gene TRBD1, 6 bases. Trimming removed 6 bases from V and 4 bases from J, with 18 bases in between. Germline CDR1 and CDR2: WSHSY and SAAADI. CDR3 length: 15 residues. The CDR3 spells CASRENRASTETQYF. As DNA, the CDR3 is TGCGCCAGCAGGGAGAACAGGGCCAGTACAGAGACCCAGTACTTC.

Many counts were recorded for this clonotype. This rearrangement joins TRBV5-5 to TRBJ2-1; the D gene is possibly TRBD2 (6 bases). V lost 0 bases and J 7 bases, leaving 11 bases between the germline ends. The CDR3 extends over 14 amino acids. Germline assignment: CDR1 SGHKS and CDR2 YYEKEE (reference sequence). CDR3 in DNA: TGTGCCAGCAGCTTGGCATCGGGGGAAAATGAGCAGTTCTTC. Translation gives CASSLASGENEQFF.

This clonotype was seen at least ten times. The chain joins TRBV7-2 to TRBJ1-2; D may be TRBD1 (5 bases). The CDR3 consists of 14 residues. Germline V gene data show CDR1 as SGHTA and CDR2 as FQGNSA. Trimming cost V 5 bases and J 5 bases, with 15 bases left between them. Here the CDR3 reads CASSPLRGRYGYTF. As DNA, the CDR3 is TGTGCCAGCAGCCCATTACGGGGACGGTATGGCTACACCTTC.

The table lists this clonotype with a few counts. The chain carries TRBV30 and TRBJ1-4, with TRBD1 matching over 10 bases. The germline V gene encodes CDR1 GTSNPN and CDR2 SVGIG (reference sequence). V shed 4 bases, J shed 7 bases, and the junction held 3 bases outside the gene matches. The CDR3 is made up of 13 amino acids. The CDR3 region is CAWNRDRGEKLFF. DNA for the CDR3: TGTGCCTGGAACCGGGACAGGGGTGAAAAACTGTTTTTT.

This clonotype was detected ten times or more. This CDR3 reads CASSFGREKETQYF. CDR3 bases: TGTGCCAGCAGCTTCGGGAGGGAGAAAGAGACCCAGTACTTC. This chain uses TRBV11-2 with TRBJ2-5, with 8 bases matching TRBD2. This CDR3 comprises 14 residues. V shed 3 bases, J shed 3 bases, and the junction held 3 bases outside the gene matches. From germline, CDR1 is SGHAT and CDR2 FQNNGV. The variable domain in full, completed from reference TRBV11-2 and TRBJ2-5, reads EAGVAQSPRYKIIEKRQSVAFWCNPISGHATLYWYQQILGQGPKLLIQFQNNGVVDDSQLPKDRFSAERLKGVDSTLKIQPAKLEDSAVYLCASSFGREKETQYFGPGTRLLVL.

This clonotype was detected many times. The chain employs TRBV4-3 and TRBJ2-1; D is unclear. From germline, CDR1 is LGHNA and CDR2 YSLEER. This CDR3 spans 18 amino acids. V lost 0 bases to trimming and J lost 0 bases, with 15 bases between them. This chain's CDR3 is CASSQDPGRHGSYNEQFF. The CDR3 DNA follows: TGCGCCAGCAGCCAAGATCCCGGCAGACATGGCTCCTACAATGAGCAGTTCTTC.

Comments on this clonotype: A much bigger clone sits one base away, suggesting this may be a read error. The chain joins TRBV10-3 to TRBJ2-5; the match to TRBD1 covers 7 bases. V shed 2 bases, J shed 4 bases, and the junction held 13 bases outside the gene matches. The CDR3 covers 17 residues. Germline-derived CDR1 and CDR2 are ENHRY and SYGVKD. For the CDR3, the DNA is TGTGCCATCAGTGAGACTCAGGACAGGCCGAGTCGAGAGACCCAGTACTTC. This sequence encodes CAISETQDRPSRETQYF.

This clonotype has at least ten counts. This sequence joins TRBV28 and TRBJ2-1, with 11 nucleotides matching TRBD1. This CDR3 comprises 17 residues. With 6 bases clipped from V and 5 bases from J, the junction kept 12 bases outside the gene matches. In germline, CDR1 is MDHEN, CDR2 SYDVKM. The CDR3 reads CASSELLRGQGDNEQFF. As DNA, the CDR3 is TGTGCCAGCAGCGAACTCCTTCGGGGACAGGGGGACAATGAGCAGTTCTTC.

This clonotype was recorded many times. The chain joins TRBV6-1 to TRBJ2-1; D not certain. Trimming left V 4 bases short and J 0 bases short, with 7 bases between. Germline values: CDR1 MNHNS, CDR2 SASEGT. This CDR3 spans 14 amino acids. Here the CDR3 DNA reads TGTGCCAGCAGTGTGGGGAACTCCTACAATGAGCAGTTCTTC. As protein: CASSVGNSYNEQFF.

The rearrangement uses TRBV7-2 and TRBJ1-2; D might be TRBD1 (6 bases). Germline V gene data show CDR1 as SGHTA and CDR2 as FQGNSA. The CDR3 is 13 amino acids. V dropped 5 bases and J dropped 6 bases, with 13 bases sitting between them. CDR3 in amino acids: CASSQLAGDGYTF. The DNA of the CDR3 is TGTGCCAGCAGCCAACTGGCAGGGGATGGCTACACCTTC.

A remark on this clonotype: Because the CDR3 is missing its conserved closing phenylalanine or tryptophan, this is likely a read error. The rearrangement uses TRBV7-2 and TRBJ2-5; the D call may be TRBD1 or TRBD2 (5 bases each). CDR3 length: 16 residues. Germline assignment: CDR1 SGHTA and CDR2 FQGNSA. CDR3 residues: CVSSLDSSSRVETQYC. DNA for the CDR3: TGTGTCAGCAGCTTAGACAGCAGTTCGCGGGTAGAGACCCAGTACTGC.

The table lists this clonotype with a count of one. The chain employs TRBV7-9 and TRBJ2-1, with 7 bases identical to TRBD2. The CDR3 spans 15 residues. After removal of 1 base from V and 7 bases from J, the junction contained 7 bases not matched to a gene. Germline CDR1 reads SEHNR; CDR2 reads FQNEAQ (reference sequence). CDR3 sequence: CASSLEGAGENEQFF. The CDR3 DNA follows: TGTGCCAGCAGCTTAGAAGGGGCGGGGGAGAATGAGCAGTTCTTC.

This clonotype has a handful of counts. The rearrangement joins TRBV30 to TRBJ1-2, with D possibly being TRBD1 (5 bases). The ends were cut back, 6 bases at V and 6 bases at J, with 11 bases in the middle. Germline-derived CDR1 and CDR2 are GTSNPN and SVGIG (reference sequence). This CDR3 contains 11 residues. The chain's CDR3 is CACMAGNGYTF. The CDR3 DNA reads TGTGCCTGTATGGCAGGGAATGGCTACACCTTC.

This clonotype was picked up a small number of times. The V gene is TRBV29-1, the J gene TRBJ1-3; D remains ambiguous. The CDR3 covers 13 residues. Trimming took off 4 bases at V and 0 bases at J, with 7 bases between the two ends. Germline V gene sequence: CDR1 SQVTM, CDR2 ANQGSEA. The CDR3 DNA is TGCAGCGTTGTAGAGAGCTCTGGAAACACCATATATTTT. This translates into CSVVESSGNTIYF.

This clonotype was observed at least ten times. The rearrangement joins TRBV14 to TRBJ2-5; a possible D gene is TRBD2 (6 bases). The CDR3 runs to 16 residues. V lost 0 bases and J 4 bases, leaving 15 bases between the germline ends. Germline-derived CDR1 and CDR2 are SGHDN and FVKESK. CDR3 residues: CASSQDGPPGVETQYF. CDR3 nucleotides: TGTGCCAGCAGCCAAGATGGCCCGCCGGGGGTAGAGACCCAGTACTTC.

The chain employs TRBV19 and TRBJ1-1, with D possibly matching TRBD1 (6 bases). Deletions cut 4 bases from V and 1 base from J, with 16 bases between. The CDR3 has 16 amino acids. CDR1 and CDR2 from the germline V gene are LNHDA and SQIVND (reference sequence). The CDR3 spells CASSTPPGHPNTEAFF. In DNA form, the CDR3 reads TGTGCCAGTAGTACCCCCCCGGGACACCCGAACACTGAAGCTTTCTTT.

This clonotype was picked up many times. This chain uses TRBV27 with TRBJ2-7; a weak D match, TRBD1 (6 bases). Trimming took 0 bases from V and 6 from J, leaving 15 bases between them. Per germline, CDR1 MNHEY and CDR2 SMNVEV (reference sequence). The CDR3 consists of 15 residues. Here the CDR3 DNA reads TGTGCCAGCAGTTTATCGGTCAACAGGGTGATCGAGCAGTACTTC. This gives the protein CASSLSVNRVIEQYF.

Worth noting for this clonotype: A much larger clone sits a single nucleotide away, making a read error possible. The rearrangement uses TRBV4-3 and TRBJ1-2, with TRBD1 as a possible D gene (6 bases). CDR1 LGHNA and CDR2 YSLEER come from the germline V gene. The CDR3 runs 15 residues. The CDR3 bases are TGCGCCAGCAGCCAAGCGGACAGCCGCTTGGAGGTATACGCCTTC. Translation gives CASSQADSRLEVYAF.

The chain joins TRBV10-3 to TRBJ2-1; 10 nucleotides match TRBD2. The J call may be mistaken, given a closer DNA end match to TRBJ2-7. Germline loops: CDR1 ENHRY, CDR2 SYGVKD. The CDR3 contains 17 residues. CDR3 protein: CAINPSGGPSSYNEQYF. The CDR3 DNA reads TGTGCCATCAATCCTAGCGGGGGCCCAAGCTCCTACAATGAGCAGTACTTC.